This TCR beta chain is from a study of tumour-infiltrating T cells in Burkitt lymphoma. Overall study context: Survival, overall and progression-free, tracked with productive clonality.

Only in-frame clones appear in the TCRdb table, and some are missing; sequencing was by immunoSEQ multiplex PCR. The sample has some 4,000 clones, about 14% seen once. The germline V gene has CDR1 SGHTA and CDR2 FQGNSA. Trimming removed 1 base from V and 4 bases from J, with 2 bases in between. This CDR3 is 12 amino acids long. With respect to this clone: Additional DNA sequences in this sample encode the identical CDR3.

This TCR derives from a human donor with Burkitt lymphoma. Sequenced material: tumor tissue. The V call is TRBV7-2, the J call TRBJ1-3; D uncertain. The CDR3 sequence is CASSLGGNTIYF. CDR3 DNA: TGTGCCAGCAGCTTAGGGGGAAACACCATATATTTT.